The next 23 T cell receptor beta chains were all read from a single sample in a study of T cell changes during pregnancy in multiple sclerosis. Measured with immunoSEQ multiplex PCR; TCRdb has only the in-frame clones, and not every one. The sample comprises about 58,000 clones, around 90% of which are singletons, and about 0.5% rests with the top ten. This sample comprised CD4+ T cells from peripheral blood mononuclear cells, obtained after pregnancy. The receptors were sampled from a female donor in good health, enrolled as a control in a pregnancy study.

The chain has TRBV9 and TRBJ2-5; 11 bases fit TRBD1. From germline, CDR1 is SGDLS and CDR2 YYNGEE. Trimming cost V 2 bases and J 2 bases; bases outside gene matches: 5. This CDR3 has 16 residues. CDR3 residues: CASSVLGTGGQETQYF. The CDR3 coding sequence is TGTGCCAGCAGCGTGCTAGGGACAGGGGGACAAGAGACCCAGTACTTC.

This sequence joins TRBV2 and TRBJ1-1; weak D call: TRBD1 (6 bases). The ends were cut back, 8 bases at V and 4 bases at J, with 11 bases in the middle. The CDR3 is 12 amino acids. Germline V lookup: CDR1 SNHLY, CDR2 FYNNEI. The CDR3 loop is CASLNRATEAFF. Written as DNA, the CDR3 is TGTGCCAGCTTAAACAGGGCCACTGAAGCTTTCTTT.

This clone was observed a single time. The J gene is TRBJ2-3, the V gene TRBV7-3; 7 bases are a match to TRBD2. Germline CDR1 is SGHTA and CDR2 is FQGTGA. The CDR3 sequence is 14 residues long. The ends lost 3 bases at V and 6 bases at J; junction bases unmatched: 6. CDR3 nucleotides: TGTGCCAGCAGCTTGGGGGGGAGGAGGGATACGCAGTATTTT. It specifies CASSLGGRRDTQYF.

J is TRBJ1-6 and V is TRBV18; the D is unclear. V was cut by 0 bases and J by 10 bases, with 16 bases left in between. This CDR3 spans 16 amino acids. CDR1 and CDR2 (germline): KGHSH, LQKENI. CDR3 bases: TGTGCCAGCTCACCACCCCATAGCGGGGTAGGCTCACCCCTCCACTTT. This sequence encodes CASSPPHSGVGSPLHF.

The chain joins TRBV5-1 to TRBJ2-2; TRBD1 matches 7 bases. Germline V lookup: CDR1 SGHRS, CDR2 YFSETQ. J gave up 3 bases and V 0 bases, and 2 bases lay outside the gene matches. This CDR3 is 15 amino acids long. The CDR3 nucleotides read TGCGCCAGCAGCTTGGATACAGGGGACACCGGGGAGCTGTTTTTT. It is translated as CASSLDTGDTGELFF.

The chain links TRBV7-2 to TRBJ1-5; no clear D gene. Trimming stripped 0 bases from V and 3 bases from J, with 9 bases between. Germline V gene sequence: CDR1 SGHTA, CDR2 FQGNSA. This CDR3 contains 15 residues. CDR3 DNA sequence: TGTGCCAGCAGCTTAGCAGGACTCTTCAATCAGCCCCAGCATTTT. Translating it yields CASSLAGLFNQPQHF. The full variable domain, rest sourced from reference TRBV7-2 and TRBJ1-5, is GAGVSQSPSNKVTEKGKDVELRCDPISGHTALYWYRQSLGQGLEFLIYFQGNSAPDKSGLPSDRFSAERTGGSVSTLTIQRTQQEDSAVYLCASSLAGLFNQPQHFGDGTRLSIL.

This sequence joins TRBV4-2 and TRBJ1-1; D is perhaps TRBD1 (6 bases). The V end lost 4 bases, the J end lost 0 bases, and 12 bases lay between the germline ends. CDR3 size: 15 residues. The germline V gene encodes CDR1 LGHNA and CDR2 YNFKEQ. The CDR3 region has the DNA TGTGCCAGCAGCCCGCCAGGGGCGGTGAACACTGAAGCTTTCTTT. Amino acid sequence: CASSPPGAVNTEAFF.

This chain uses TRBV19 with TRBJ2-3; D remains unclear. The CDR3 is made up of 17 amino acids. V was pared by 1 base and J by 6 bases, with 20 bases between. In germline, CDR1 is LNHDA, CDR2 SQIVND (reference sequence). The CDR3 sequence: CASSIVNRRGPRDTQYF. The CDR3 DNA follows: TGTGCCAGTAGTATAGTTAATCGGCGCGGCCCCCGTGATACGCAGTATTTT.

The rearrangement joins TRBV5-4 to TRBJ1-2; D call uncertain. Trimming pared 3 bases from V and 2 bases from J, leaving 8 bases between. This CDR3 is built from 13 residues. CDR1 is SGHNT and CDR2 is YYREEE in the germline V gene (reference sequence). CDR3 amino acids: CASSSGRNYGYTF. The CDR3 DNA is TGTGCCAGCAGCTCCGGTCGGAACTATGGCTACACCTTC.

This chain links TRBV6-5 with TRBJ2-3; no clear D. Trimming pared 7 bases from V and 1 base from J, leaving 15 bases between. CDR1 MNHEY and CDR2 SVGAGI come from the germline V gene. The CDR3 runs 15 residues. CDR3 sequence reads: CASTARGTGTDTQYF. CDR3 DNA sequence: TGTGCCAGCACCGCTCGAGGTACCGGCACAGATACGCAGTATTTT.

CDR3 sequence reads: CASSEVLAGGYTF. The DNA for the CDR3 is TGTGCCAGCAGTGAAGTGCTAGCGGGGGGCTACACCTTC. V is TRBV2 and J is TRBJ1-2; D remains unclear. V lost 1 base, J lost 8 bases, and 11 bases lay in between. Germline CDR1 and CDR2: SNHLY and FYNNEI. The CDR3 covers 13 residues. The complete variable domain, with remaining parts taken from reference TRBV2 and TRBJ1-2, reads EPEVTQTPSHQVTQMGQEVILRCVPISNHLYFYWYRQILGQKVEFLVSFYNNEISEKSEIFDDQFSVERPDGSNFTLKIRSTKLEDSAMYFCASSEVLAGGYTFGSGTRLTVV.

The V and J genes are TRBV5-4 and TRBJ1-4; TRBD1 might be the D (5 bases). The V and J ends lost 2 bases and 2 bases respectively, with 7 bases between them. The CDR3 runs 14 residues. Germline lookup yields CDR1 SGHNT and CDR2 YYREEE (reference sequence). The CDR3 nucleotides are TGTGCCAGCAGCTTCGGGGGGACTAATGAAAAACTGTTTTTT. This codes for CASSFGGTNEKLFF.

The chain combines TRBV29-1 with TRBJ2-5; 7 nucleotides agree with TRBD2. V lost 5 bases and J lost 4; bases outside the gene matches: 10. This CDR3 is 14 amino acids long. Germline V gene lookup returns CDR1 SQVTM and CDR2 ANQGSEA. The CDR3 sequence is CSVNQIGGRETQYF. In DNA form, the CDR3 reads TGCAGCGTTAACCAGATCGGGGGGAGAGAGACCCAGTACTTC. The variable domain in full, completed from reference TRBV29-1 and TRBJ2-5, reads SAVISQKPSRDICQRGTSLTIQCQVDSQVTMMFWYRQQPGQSLTLIATANQGSEATYESGFVIDKFPISRPNLTFSTLTVSNMSPEDSSIYLCSVNQIGGRETQYFGPGTRLLVL.

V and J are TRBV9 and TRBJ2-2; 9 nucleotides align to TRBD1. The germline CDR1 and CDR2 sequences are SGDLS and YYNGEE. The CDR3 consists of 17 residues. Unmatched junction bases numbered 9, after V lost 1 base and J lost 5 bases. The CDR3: CASSVSSQGARTGELFF. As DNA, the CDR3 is TGTGCCAGCAGCGTAAGCTCACAGGGGGCGAGAACCGGGGAGCTGTTTTTT.

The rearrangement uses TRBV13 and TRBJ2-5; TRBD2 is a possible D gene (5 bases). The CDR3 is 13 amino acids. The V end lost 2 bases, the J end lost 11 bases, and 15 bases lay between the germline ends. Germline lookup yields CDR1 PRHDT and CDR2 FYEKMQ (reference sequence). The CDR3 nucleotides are TGTGCCAGCAGCTTATCGCAGGCAAGGGAGCAGTACTTC. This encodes CASSLSQAREQYF.

The CDR3 is CAITRTGTNYGYTF. DNA of the CDR3: TGTGCCATCACCCGGACAGGGACTAACTATGGCTACACCTTC. This rearrangement joins TRBV10-3 to TRBJ1-2; TRBD1 matches at 8 bases. The J segment lost 0 bases and the V segment lost 7 bases, leaving 4 bases of the junction unmatched. Germline CDR1 is ENHRY and CDR2 is SYGVKD. This CDR3 contains 14 residues.

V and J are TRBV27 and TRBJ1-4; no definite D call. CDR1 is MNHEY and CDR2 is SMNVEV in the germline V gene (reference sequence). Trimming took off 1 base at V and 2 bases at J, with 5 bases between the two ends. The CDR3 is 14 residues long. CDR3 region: CASSLWATNEKLFF. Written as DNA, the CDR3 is TGTGCCAGCAGTTTATGGGCTACTAATGAAAAACTGTTTTTT.

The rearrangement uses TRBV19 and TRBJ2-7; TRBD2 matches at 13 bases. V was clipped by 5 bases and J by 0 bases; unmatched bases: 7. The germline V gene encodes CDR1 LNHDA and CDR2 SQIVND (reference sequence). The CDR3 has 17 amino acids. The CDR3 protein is CASSSGLAGIRSYEQYF. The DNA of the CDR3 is TGTGCCAGTAGTTCGGGACTAGCGGGGATACGCTCCTACGAGCAGTACTTC. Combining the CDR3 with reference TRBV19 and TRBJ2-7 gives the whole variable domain DGGITQSPKYLFRKEGQNVTLSCEQNLNHDAMYWYRQDPGQGLRLIYYSQIVNDFQKGDIAEGYSVSREKKESFPLTVTSAQKNPTAFYLCASSSGLAGIRSYEQYFGPGTRLTVT.

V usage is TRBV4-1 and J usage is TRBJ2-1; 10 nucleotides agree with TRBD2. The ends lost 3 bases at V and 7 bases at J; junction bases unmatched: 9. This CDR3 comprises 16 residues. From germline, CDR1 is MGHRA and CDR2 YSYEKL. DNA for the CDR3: TGCGCCAGCAGCCACGATCCCGGGACTAGCGTAAATGAGCAGTTCTTC. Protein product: CASSHDPGTSVNEQFF.

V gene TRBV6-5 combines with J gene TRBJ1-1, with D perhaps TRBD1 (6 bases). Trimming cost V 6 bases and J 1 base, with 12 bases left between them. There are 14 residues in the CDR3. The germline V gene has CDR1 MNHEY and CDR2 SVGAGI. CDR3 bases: TGTGCCAGCAGAAACAGGGTCCCGAACACTGAAGCTTTCTTT. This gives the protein CASRNRVPNTEAFF.

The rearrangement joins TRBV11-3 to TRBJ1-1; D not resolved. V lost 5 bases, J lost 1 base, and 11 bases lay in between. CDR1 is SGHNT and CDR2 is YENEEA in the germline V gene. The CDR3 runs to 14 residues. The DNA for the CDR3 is TGTGCCAGCAGCCCCCGGAGGGCGAACACTGAAGCTTTCTTT. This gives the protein CASSPRRANTEAFF.

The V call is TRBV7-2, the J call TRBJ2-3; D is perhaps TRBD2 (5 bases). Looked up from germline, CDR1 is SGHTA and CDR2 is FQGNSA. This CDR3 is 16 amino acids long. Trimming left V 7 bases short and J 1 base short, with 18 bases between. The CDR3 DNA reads TGTGCCAGCATGCGGACTGCCGGATTGGGCACAGATACGCAGTATTTT. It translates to CASMRTAGLGTDTQYF.

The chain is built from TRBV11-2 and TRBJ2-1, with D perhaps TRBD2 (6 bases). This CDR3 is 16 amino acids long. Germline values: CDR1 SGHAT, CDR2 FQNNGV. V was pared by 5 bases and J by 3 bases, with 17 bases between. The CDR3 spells CASSRTSGVLYNEQFF. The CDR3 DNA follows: TGTGCCAGCAGCCGAACCTCGGGAGTCCTCTACAATGAGCAGTTCTTC.